These T cell receptor beta chains were read from a single sample in a study of regulatory T cells in long-lasting Graves disease. Via MiXCR, TCRdb re-called the multiplex PCR reads, giving one row per CDR3 protein. The sample contains hundreds of thousands of distinct CDR3 sequences, approximately 13% of which appear only once. This same sample was also taken into another study, of T cells in Graves' hyperthyroidism and ophthalmopathy.

The material was peripheral blood mononuclear cells (PBMCs), obtained at new diagnosis, from a patient treated with antithyroid drugs. These TCRs come from a man younger than 40 with Graves disease. The CDR3 runs from the conserved cysteine through the conserved F or W. The D gene is left open where the match is weak. Size is stated for part of the rows, as once, few or many counts, or as a class when the clone is expanded.

cdr3_nt cdr3_aa j_call cdr3_length d_call v_call clone_size
TGCAGCGTTCGGGGGGGAAGGGTGGAGGCCAAAAACATTCAGTACTTC CSVRGGRVEAKNIQYF TRBJ2-4 16 TRBD2 TRBV29-1 .
TGCGCCAGCAGCCCATCGAGCACGACTAGCTGGCCCTACAATGAGCAGTTCTTC CASSPSSTTSWPYNEQFF TRBJ2-1 18 TRBD2 TRBV5-1 few
TGTGCCAGCAGTCAGACAGGAGGTGGAAACACCATATATTTT CASSQTGGGNTIYF TRBJ1-3 14 . TRBV2 few
TGCAGTGCTAGAAGGGACAGGGTTACCGAGACCCAGTACTTC CSARRDRVTETQYF TRBJ2-5 14 TRBD1 TRBV20-1 many
TGTGCCATCAGGGGGGGAGGATCAAACACCGGGGAGCTGTTTTTT CAIRGGGSNTGELFF TRBJ2-2 15 . TRBV10-3 many
TGTGCCAGCAGCTTAGCCGCAACCGCCAATGATGAAGCTTTCTTT CASSLAATANDEAFF TRBJ1-1 15 . TRBV7-9 many
TGCGCCAGCAGCTTGGAAGAACCTTTCACAGATACGCAGTATTTT CASSLEEPFTDTQYF TRBJ2-3 15 . TRBV5-1 many
TGTGCCAGCAGCGCTTCAGGGACTGTTTTCGGCTACACCTTC CASSASGTVFGYTF TRBJ1-2 14 . TRBV7-9 .
TGTGCCAGCAGCCAAGAGGGACCGCCGAGGAGGGCACCCCTCCACTTT CASSQEGPPRRAPLHF TRBJ1-6 16 . TRBV14 few
TGTGCCACCAGTGATCTGGGACTCCGCCACGGGGAGCTGTTTTTT CATSDLGLRHGELFF TRBJ2-2 15 . TRBV24-1 many
TGCGCCAGCAGCCTAACAGGGGAGGTGCAGCCCCAGCATTTT CASSLTGEVQPQHF TRBJ1-5 14 TRBD1 TRBV5-1 many
TGTGCCAGCAGCCCGGGGTTTTTGTACAATGAGCAGTTCTTC CASSPGFLYNEQFF TRBJ2-1 14 . TRBV5-4 few
TGTGCCAGCAGTCCCGAGGGAAGCACCGGGGAGCTGTTTTTT CASSPEGSTGELFF TRBJ2-2 14 . TRBV27 few
TGTGCCTTTGAACAGGGGCGCTACACCTTC CAFEQGRYTF TRBJ1-2 10 TRBD1 TRBV30 .
TGCAGTGCGTCACTGGGGCTAGGCACAGATACGCAGTATTTT CSASLGLGTDTQYF TRBJ2-3 14 . TRBV20-1 few
TGCAGTGCTAGTCCGGGAGCTGGGGCCAACGTCCTGACTTTC CSASPGAGANVLTF TRBJ2-6 14 . TRBV20-1 many
TGTGCCACCAGCGCCCGGGAGTTATGGATCGCCGCGTCCTACGAGCAGTACTTC CATSARELWIAASYEQYF TRBJ2-7 18 . TRBV15 .
TGCGCCAGCAGCATTGACAGCTCTGGAAACACCATATATTTT CASSIDSSGNTIYF TRBJ1-3 14 . TRBV5-1 few
TGCAGTGCTACGACCCATAGCGGGAGGGGAAGGGATGAGCAGTTCTTC CSATTHSGRGRDEQFF TRBJ2-1 16 TRBD2 TRBV20-1 many
TGTGCCAGCAGCCGGTATAGCAGCGAGCAGTACTTC CASSRYSSEQYF TRBJ2-7 12 . TRBV7-2 many
TGTGCCAGCACCAGGGCCACTCGCTCCTACGAGCAGTACTTC CASTRATRSYEQYF TRBJ2-7 14 . TRBV6-2/TRBV6-3 many
TGCAGTGCTGGCCCCCGACTAGCGGGAGACCATGAGCAGTTCTTC CSAGPRLAGDHEQFF TRBJ2-1 15 TRBD2 TRBV20-1 many
TGCAGCGTTGGGTCGGGGAGCACTGAAGCTTTCTTT CSVGSGSTEAFF TRBJ1-1 12 . TRBV29-1 many
TGTGCTAGTGCCGAAACAGATACGCAGTATTTT CASAETDTQYF TRBJ2-3 11 . TRBV12-5 many
TGCGCCAGCAGCTTGGAGGGACAGGGGGCGGATGAGCAGTACTTC CASSLEGQGADEQYF TRBJ2-7 15 TRBD1 TRBV5-1 few
TGTGCCAGCAGCCCGGGACTGAATAATTCACCCCTCCACTTT CASSPGLNNSPLHF TRBJ1-6 14 . TRBV13 many
TGTGCCAGCAGCAATTCCGGACAGGGGACCTACGAGCAGTACTTC CASSNSGQGTYEQYF TRBJ2-7 15 TRBD1 TRBV12-3/TRBV12-4 many
TGTGCTAGTGGTTTGGTACAGGGGACTAGCTCTCTCATTAGCACAGATACGCAGTATTTT CASGLVQGTSSLISTDTQYF TRBJ2-3 20 TRBD2 TRBV12-5 many
TGTGCCAGCAGTTATCTAAACCCCGGGACACCGCGATCCTCTGGGGCCAACGTCCTGACTTTC CASSYLNPGTPRSSGANVLTF TRBJ2-6 21 . TRBV6-9 .
TGTGCCAGCACCTCTACGCCGGGGGATGCAAAACTGTTTTTT CASTSTPGDAKLFF TRBJ1-4 14 . TRBV7-2 many
TGTGCCAGCAGTTACGGGTCTGTGGGGGCTGGCACAGATACGCAGTATTTT CASSYGSVGAGTDTQYF TRBJ2-3 17 . TRBV6-5 many
TGTGCCAGCAGCTTAGAGAGCTGGGAGACCCAGTACTTC CASSLESWETQYF TRBJ2-5 13 . TRBV7-2 few
TGTGCCAGCAGGGACAGGGACGAAGCTTTCTTT CASRDRDEAFF TRBJ1-1 11 TRBD1 TRBV27 .
TGCAGTGCGAGACCGGTCTCGGGGAGCACCATATATTTT CSARPVSGSTIYF TRBJ1-3 13 . TRBV20-1 many
TGTGCCAGCAGCTGGGCAGCCGGCGAGCAGTACTTC CASSWAAGEQYF TRBJ2-7 12 . TRBV5-5 many
TGTGCCAGCAGTTGGGCCGGGGGGAGGACCTACGAGCAGTACTTC CASSWAGGRTYEQYF TRBJ2-7 15 TRBD2 TRBV6-5 .
TGCAGTGCTACCTGGGAGGGCCGCACAGATACGCAGTATTTT CSATWEGRTDTQYF TRBJ2-3 14 TRBD2 TRBV20-1 many
TGTGCCAGCAGTCTCTTTACAGGGGGCTGGGACACCGGGGAGCTGTTTTTT CASSLFTGGWDTGELFF TRBJ2-2 17 TRBD1 TRBV28 .
TGTGCCAGCACACAGGGTGGGCGAAATGGCTACACCTTC CASTQGGRNGYTF TRBJ1-2 13 . TRBV27 many
TGTGCCAGCAGCTTTCCGGACAGGGGTCGAAAACTGTTTTTT CASSFPDRGRKLFF TRBJ1-4 14 TRBD1 TRBV11-2 many
TGTGCCAGCAGTTACTCAGGGGGTTCAGGTGAAGCTTTCTTT CASSYSGGSGEAFF TRBJ1-1 14 . TRBV6-2/TRBV6-3 .
TGTGCCAGCTCACCCTTCGGGACAGGGTACCAAGAGACCCAGTACTTC CASSPFGTGYQETQYF TRBJ2-5 16 TRBD1 TRBV18 .
TGTGCCAGCAGCCAAGAGGAGGGAGGTCCCTACGAGCAGTACTTC CASSQEEGGPYEQYF TRBJ2-7 15 . TRBV3-1 few
TGCAGTGCACCGCCAGCGAGGCTAGTGAACGAGCAGTACTTC CSAPPARLVNEQYF TRBJ2-7 14 . TRBV20-1 .
TGCAGTGCCCGTGGTCGGGGGGAAGAGACCCAGTACTTC CSARGRGEETQYF TRBJ2-5 13 TRBD2 TRBV20-1 many
TGTGCCAGCAGTTCGGGCTATGGCGGGGAGCTGTTTTTT CASSSGYGGELFF TRBJ2-2 13 . TRBV6-2/TRBV6-3 .
TGTGCCAGCAGACGAAGGGAGGGCGGTTCCTACGAGCAGTACTTC CASRRREGGSYEQYF TRBJ2-7 15 TRBD2 TRBV28 many
TGTGCCAGCAGTCCGACTAGCGGGAGCCTGGGGGAGCAGTACTTC CASSPTSGSLGEQYF TRBJ2-7 15 TRBD2 TRBV12-3/TRBV12-4 many
TGCAGTGCTAGCGGTGACAACCCGGCGGTCTTC CSASGDNPAVF TRBJ2-1 11 . TRBV20-1 few
TGTGCCATCAAGGAGGGGAGAAACACAGATACGCAGTATTTT CAIKEGRNTDTQYF TRBJ2-3 14 . TRBV10-3 many
TGTGCCAGCAGTTTTTACGCGGGAGGGCTGGAGACCCAGTACTTC CASSFYAGGLETQYF TRBJ2-5 15 TRBD2 TRBV6-5 few
TGTGCCAGCTCATGGGACAGGGTTGGTGAGCAGTACTTC CASSWDRVGEQYF TRBJ2-7 13 TRBD1 TRBV18 many
TGCGCCAGCAGCCAACAAGCGTTGGTGGAGACCCAGTACTTC CASSQQALVETQYF TRBJ2-5 14 . TRBV2 .
TGTGCCAGCAGTTTCGCTAGCGGGAGGTCCCAGGATAGGTTC CASSFASGRSQDRF TRBJ2-7 14 TRBD2 TRBV27 .
TGTGCCAGCAGTGAAGATATAACCTATAGCAATCAGCCCCAGCATTTT CASSEDITYSNQPQHF TRBJ1-5 16 . TRBV2 many
TGTGCCAGCAGAGTACAGGGGTTCGGTTCACCCCTCCACTTT CASRVQGFGSPLHF TRBJ1-6 14 TRBD1 TRBV12-3/TRBV12-4 many
TGCGCCAGCAGTGAAAGGCTAGCGGGAGCGAACGAGCAGTACTTC CASSERLAGANEQYF TRBJ2-7 15 TRBD2 TRBV10-2 once
TGTGCCAGCAGTTCCATCCCTCACGAGGGGGGGCTGACTAATGAAAAACTGTTTTTT CASSSIPHEGGLTNEKLFF TRBJ1-4 19 . TRBV27 few
TGTGCCAGCAGTGTTCCAGGGGCCCCTGGGGCCAACGTCCTGACTTTC CASSVPGAPGANVLTF TRBJ2-6 16 . TRBV12-3/TRBV12-4 .